These 6 T cell receptor beta chains came from one sample sequenced in a study of control samples from healthy donors and cancer patients. Repertoires were generated with immunoSEQ multiplex PCR, while TCRdb's copy carries only in-frame clones and drops some. The sample carries about 65,000 clones, less than 95% recorded once. The specimen sequenced was PBMCs. The receptors come from a woman between 50 and 59 years old with colorectal cancer.

The rearrangement uses TRBV5-1 and TRBJ1-2, with 7 bases matching TRBD1. The CDR3 loop spans 15 amino acids. The J segment lost 7 bases and the V segment lost 4 bases, leaving 13 bases of the junction unmatched. CDR1 is SGHRS and CDR2 is YFSETQ in the germline V gene. The CDR3: CASSADSGQVGGYTF. The CDR3 DNA follows: TGCGCCAGCAGCGCCGACAGCGGACAGGTCGGTGGCTACACCTTC. Combining the CDR3 with reference TRBV5-1 and TRBJ1-2 gives the whole variable domain KAGVTQTPRYLIKTRGQQVTLSCSPISGHRSVSWYQQTPGQGLQFLFEYFSETQRNKGNFPGRFSGRQFSNSRSEMNVSTLELGDSALYLCASSADSGQVGGYTFGSGTRLTVV.

This clone was picked up one time. The chain combines TRBV6-6 with TRBJ1-6; 8 bases match TRBD1. This CDR3 region has 16 residues. Germline V gene sequence: CDR1 MNHNY, CDR2 SVGAGI (reference sequence). The trim removed 9 bases at V and 9 bases at J, leaving 16 bases unmatched. CDR3 bases: TGTGCCAGTAATACGGGACAGGCCCATCAAGGTTCACCCCTCCACTTT. Residues: CASNTGQAHQGSPLHF.

The J gene is TRBJ2-6, the V gene TRBV10-3; 9 positions agree with TRBD1. The CDR3 extends over 15 amino acids. Germline assignment: CDR1 ENHRY and CDR2 SYGVKD. V gave up 9 bases and J gave up 2 bases; unmatched junction bases: 5. The CDR3 here is CAIQGATTGANVLTF. The DNA for the CDR3 is TGTGCCATACAGGGGGCTACGACTGGGGCCAACGTCCTGACTTTC.

The chain has TRBV9 and TRBJ2-3; D is uncertain. Trimming took off 3 bases at V and 8 bases at J, with 13 bases between the two ends. CDR1 is SGDLS, CDR2 YYNGEE, per germline. The CDR3 runs to 13 residues. As DNA, the CDR3 is TGTGCCAGCAGCGCCCCCTCTGGTGGTACGCAGTATTTT. Its protein is CASSAPSGGTQYF.

V and J are TRBV6-6 and TRBJ2-5; D ambiguous. Deletions cut 2 bases from V and 2 bases from J, with 6 bases between. The germline CDR1 and CDR2 sequences are MNHNY and SVGAGI (reference sequence). CDR3 length: 13 residues. CDR3 in DNA: TGTGCCAGCAGTTACGTCTATCAAGAGACCCAGTACTTC. It translates to CASSYVYQETQYF.

The chain recombines TRBV7-2 with TRBJ2-5, with 9 bases lining up with TRBD2. Looked up from germline, CDR1 is SGHTA and CDR2 is FQGNSA. V shed 4 bases, J shed 1 base, and the junction held 4 bases outside the gene matches. The CDR3 covers 15 residues. DNA for the CDR3: TGTGCCAGCAGCTCCCAGACTAGCGGCCAAGAGACCCAGTACTTC. Protein: CASSSQTSGQETQYF.